This entry describes one TCR beta chain. TCRdb independently ran MiXCR on the PCR reads; one entry per CDR3 protein. The profile covers approximately 11,000 distinct CDR3 sequences, with roughly 22% appearing a single time and around 8.9% taken by the ten largest. This record comes from a study of immune characterization of retroperitoneal liposarcoma. V shed 0 bases, J shed 13 bases, and the junction held 26 bases outside the gene matches. The CDR3 length is 22 residues. CDR1 and CDR2 from the germline V gene are LGHNT and FRNRAP. This clonotype was sampled from a female donor with retroperitoneal liposarcoma. The sequenced sample consisted of blood. The V and J genes are TRBV12-5 and TRBJ2-4; TRBD2 agrees at 14 bases. This CDR3 reads CASGLVLIPGLAGVGAYNEQYF. As DNA, the CDR3 is TGTGCTAGTGGTTTGGTTCTGATACCGGGACTAGCGGGAGTGGGGGCCTACAATGAGCAGTACTTC.